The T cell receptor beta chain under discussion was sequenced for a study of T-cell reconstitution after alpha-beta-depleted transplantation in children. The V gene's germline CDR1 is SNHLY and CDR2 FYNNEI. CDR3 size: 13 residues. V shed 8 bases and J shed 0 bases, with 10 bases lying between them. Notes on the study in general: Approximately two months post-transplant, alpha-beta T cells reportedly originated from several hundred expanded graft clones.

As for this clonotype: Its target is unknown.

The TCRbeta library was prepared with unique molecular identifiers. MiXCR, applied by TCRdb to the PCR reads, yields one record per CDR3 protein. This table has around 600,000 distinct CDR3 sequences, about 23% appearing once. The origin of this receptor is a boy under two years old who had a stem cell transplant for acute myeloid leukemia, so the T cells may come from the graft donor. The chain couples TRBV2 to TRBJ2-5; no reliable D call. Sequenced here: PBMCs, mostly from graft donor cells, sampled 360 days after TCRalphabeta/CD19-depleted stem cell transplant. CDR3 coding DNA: TGTGCCAGCCTGTACAAGTACCAAGAGACCCAGTACTTC. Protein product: CASLYKYQETQYF.